Listed below are T cell receptor beta chains from one sample, sequenced in a study of T cell repertoires in cytomegalovirus infection. No antigen has been identified for these receptors. MiXCR was run by TCRdb on the reads, yielding one entry per CDR3 protein. This sample has 60,000 to 85,000 distinct CDR3 sequences, with 22% found just once. The sequenced sample consisted of PBMCs, sequenced either directly or after in vitro stimulation (not recorded which). The receptors here all came from a human donor in good health (CMV status not recorded). Some clones in this sample may be carry-over from other donors' samples. The conserved cysteine and the conserved F or W are not part of the CDR3 here.

CDR3 protein: AVLGTSGNEQF; J gene: TRBJ2-1; V gene: TRBV10-3; CDR3 length: 11
CDR3 protein: ASSLEPGGANVLT; J gene: TRBJ2-6; V gene: TRBV7-2; CDR3 length: 13
CDR3 protein: ASSYLEGIGKLF; J gene: TRBJ1-4; V gene: TRBV7-2; CDR3 length: 12
CDR3 protein: ASRRGVGYGYT; J gene: TRBJ1-2; V gene: TRBV6-5; CDR3 length: 11
CDR3 protein: ASSLVGGRRETQY; J gene: TRBJ2-5; V gene: TRBV7-9; CDR3 length: 13
CDR3 protein: ASSYSFGGGKRTDTQY; J gene: TRBJ2-3; V gene: TRBV6-2/TRBV6-3; CDR3 length: 16
CDR3 protein: ASRSDNFQETQY; J gene: TRBJ2-5; V gene: TRBV2; CDR3 length: 12
CDR3 protein: ASSALAGSGELF; J gene: TRBJ2-2; V gene: TRBV7-2; CDR3 length: 12
CDR3 protein: ASSPSYNEQF; J gene: TRBJ2-1; V gene: TRBV7-2; CDR3 length: 10
CDR3 protein: ASSIETSGSGYEQY; J gene: TRBJ2-7; V gene: TRBV19; CDR3 length: 14
CDR3 protein: ASSEVSNQPQH; J gene: TRBJ1-5; V gene: TRBV19; CDR3 length: 11
CDR3 protein: ASSHDSYEQY; J gene: TRBJ2-7; V gene: TRBV28; CDR3 length: 10
CDR3 protein: ASTRDLNTGELF; J gene: TRBJ2-2; V gene: TRBV6-2/TRBV6-3; CDR3 length: 12
CDR3 protein: ASSFRVGTYNEQF; J gene: TRBJ2-1; V gene: TRBV9; CDR3 length: 13